A selection of T cell receptor beta chains follows, all from one sample in a study of blood T cell repertoires in COVID-19. The method was immunoSEQ multiplex PCR; TCRdb's version includes in-frame clones alone and lacks a portion of them. The data hold 180,000 or so clones, with about 88% observed a single time. The specimen was peripheral blood. The receptors were sampled from a man aged 18 to 30 with acute or convalescent COVID-19. The CDR3 runs from the conserved cysteine through the conserved F or W. D genes are given only for firm matches. Clone size is given for some rows only: seen once, a few or many times, or a class if the clone is expanded.

clone_size j_call v_call d_call cdr3_aa cdr3_nt
. TRBJ1-5 TRBV6-5 TRBD1 CASRATGGNQPQHF TGTGCCAGCAGGGCGACAGGGGGGAATCAGCCCCAGCATTTT
. TRBJ2-5 TRBV10-3 . CAISESSGASGETQYF TGTGCCATCAGTGAGTCATCAGGAGCGTCAGGGGAGACCCAGTACTTC
. TRBJ1-4 TRBV9 . CASSVAGGATNEKLFF TGTGCCAGCAGCGTAGCTGGGGGGGCAACTAATGAAAAACTGTTTTTT
. TRBJ2-5 TRBV3-1/TRBV3-2 . CASSRRGLIAWETQYF TGTGCCAGCAGCCGCAGGGGATTAATCGCTTGGGAGACCCAGTACTTC
. TRBJ2-1 TRBV12-3/TRBV12-4 . CASSLLYNEQFF TGTGCCAGCAGTTTACTGTACAATGAGCAGTTCTTC
. TRBJ1-1 TRBV30 . CACSQGIEAFF TGTGCCTGCTCACAGGGTATCGAAGCTTTCTTT
few TRBJ1-1 TRBV30 . CAWSVRRIGGNTEAFF TGTGCCTGGAGTGTACGCCGAATTGGCGGGAACACTGAAGCTTTCTTT
. TRBJ2-1 TRBV10-1 TRBD2 CANQRGGEFF TGCGCCAACCAGCGGGGAGGGGAGTTCTTC
. TRBJ2-3 TRBV7-2 . CASSSYTDTQYF TGTGCCAGCAGCTCTTACACAGATACGCAGTATTTT
. TRBJ2-3 TRBV5-1 TRBD2 CASRQTTGTSGGLTDTQYF TGCGCCAGCAGACAAACTACCGGGACTAGCGGGGGGTTGACAGATACGCAGTATTTT
. TRBJ2-7 TRBV30 . CAWSVTGYEQYF TGTGCCTGGAGTGTAACCGGGTACGAGCAGTACTTC
few TRBJ1-6 TRBV6-5 . CASSYVRKNSPLHF TGTGCCAGCAGTTACGTCAGGAAAAATTCACCCCTCCACTTT
. TRBJ1-3 TRBV19 TRBD1 CASTLQGDSGNTIYF TGTGCCAGTACCCTGCAGGGGGACTCTGGAAACACCATATATTTT
. TRBJ1-6 TRBV2 TRBD1 CASNTDRGSSYNSPLHF TGTGCCAGCAACACCGACAGGGGGAGCTCCTATAATTCACCCCTCCACTTT
. TRBJ2-5 TRBV5-1 . CASSIPTAGETQYF TGCGCCAGCAGCATACCTACTGCCGGGGAGACCCAGTACTTC
. TRBJ2-5 TRBV7-2 TRBD1 CASSFRDRVETQYF TGTGCCAGCAGCTTCCGGGACAGAGTTGAGACCCAGTACTTC
. TRBJ1-4 TRBV2 . CASSVRGVGEKLFF TGTGCCAGCAGTGTACGGGGGGTGGGTGAAAAACTGTTTTTT